A selection of T cell receptor beta chains follows, all from one sample in a study of human T cells and chemical hapten exposure. TCRdb re-analysed the RACE reads in MiXCR, keeping a single row per CDR3 protein. The sample has 140,000 or so distinct CDR3 sequences, about 10% seen once. The sample consisted of whole blood, taken in connection with sensitization to the hapten diphenylcyclopropenone (DPC). The origin of the receptors is a woman between 50 and 59 years old with alopecia areata. Some clones in this sample may be carry-over from other donors' samples. The CDR3 runs from the conserved cysteine through the conserved F or W. The D gene is left open where the match is weak. Not all rows give a size; the values are once, few, many and, for expanded clones, a class.

j_call | v_call | clone_size | d_call | cdr3_aa | cdr3_nt
TRBJ2-5 | TRBV5-1 | . | . | CASTRTGQETQYF | TGCGCCAGCACCAGGACCGGACAAGAGACCCAGTACTTC
TRBJ2-3 | TRBV11-2 | . | . | CASSPFRGPQGADTQYF | TGTGCCAGCAGCCCATTCAGGGGTCCCCAGGGAGCAGATACGCAGTATTTT
TRBJ2-2 | TRBV7-9 | few | TRBD2 | CASTGGGFASLFF | TGTGCCAGCACCGGCGGGGGTTTCGCGTCGCTGTTTTTT
TRBJ2-7 | TRBV30 | . | TRBD2 | CAWRPGLAGNEQYF | TGTGCCTGGAGACCGGGACTAGCGGGTAACGAGCAGTACTTC
TRBJ1-1 | TRBV18 | many | . | CASSQDEGDGSTEAFF | TGTGCCAGCTCACAAGACGAAGGGGACGGTAGCACTGAAGCTTTCTTT
TRBJ2-3 | TRBV9 | . | . | CASSPRGREGTDTQYF | TGTGCCAGCAGCCCCCGGGGGCGTGAGGGCACAGATACGCAGTATTTT
TRBJ2-7 | TRBV28 | . | . | CASSFLSAILYEQYF | TGTGCCAGCAGTTTTCTCTCCGCAATCCTTTACGAGCAGTACTTC
TRBJ2-2 | TRBV5-5 | few | . | CASNGVDTGELFF | TGTGCCAGCAACGGGGTGGACACCGGGGAGCTGTTTTTT
TRBJ2-1 | TRBV18 | many | . | CASSPKTISTTIEQFF | TGTGCCAGCTCACCCAAGACTATATCCACCACAATTGAGCAGTTCTTC
TRBJ1-4 | TRBV4-3 | many | TRBD1 | CASSQEGRQGWEKLFF | TGCGCCAGCAGCCAAGAAGGGAGACAGGGATGGGAAAAACTGTTTTTT
TRBJ2-7 | TRBV29-1 | . | TRBD1 | CSGGQGFHEQYF | TGCAGCGGGGGACAGGGGTTCCACGAGCAGTACTTC
TRBJ2-1 | TRBV9 | . | TRBD1 | CASSVAGDRTSYNEQFF | TGTGCCAGCAGCGTAGCTGGGGACAGGACCTCCTACAATGAGCAGTTCTTC
TRBJ2-1 | TRBV19 | many | . | CASRPPGRLQFF | TGTGCCAGTAGACCCCCGGGGAGACTGCAGTTCTTC
TRBJ1-1 | TRBV30 | many | TRBD1 | CAWNQGARNTEAFF | TGTGCCTGGAACCAGGGGGCGCGGAACACTGAAGCTTTCTTT
TRBJ2-2 | TRBV7-3 | . | . | CASSSPGPSGVGELFF | TGTGCCAGCAGCTCGCCGGGACCAAGTGGTGTCGGGGAGCTGTTTTTT
TRBJ1-2 | TRBV12-3/TRBV12-4 | few | . | CASSFGINYGYTF | TGTGCCAGCAGTTTTGGGATTAACTATGGCTACACCTTC
TRBJ1-1 | TRBV6-5 | many | . | CASSYNLWTEAFF | TGTGCCAGCAGTTACAACCTCTGGACTGAAGCTTTCTTT
TRBJ2-1 | TRBV11-2 | . | . | CASIPQGFSSYNEQFF | TGTGCCAGCATCCCTCAGGGCTTCAGCTCCTACAATGAGCAGTTCTTC
TRBJ2-3 | TRBV7-2 | few | . | CASTSGRDTQYF | TGTGCCAGCACCTCTGGGAGGGATACGCAGTATTTT
TRBJ2-1 | TRBV28 | few | . | CASSLGHPGAEQFF | TGTGCCAGCAGTTTGGGCCACCCTGGGGCTGAGCAGTTCTTC
TRBJ1-1 | TRBV6-1 | once | TRBD1 | CASSEATNMGQPNLNTEAFF | TGTGCCAGCAGTGAAGCCACGAACATGGGACAGCCGAACCTGAACACTGAAGCTTTCTTT
TRBJ1-4 | TRBV29-1 | few | . | CSVAGSQGEKLFF | TGCAGCGTTGCCGGGTCCCAAGGGGAAAAACTGTTTTTT
TRBJ2-7 | TRBV3-1 | . | . | CASRPGCNEQYF | TGTGCCAGCAGACCAGGGTGCAACGAGCAGTACTTC
TRBJ2-7 | TRBV6-5 | many | . | CASSSSDSYEQYF | TGTGCCAGCTCCTCTAGCGACTCCTACGAGCAGTACTTC
TRBJ2-7 | TRBV29-1 | many | . | CSVGPSSYEQYF | TGCAGCGTTGGCCCCAGCTCCTACGAGCAGTACTTC
TRBJ2-1 | TRBV20-1 | many | TRBD1 | CSASGQGPYNEQFF | TGCAGTGCTAGCGGACAGGGGCCCTACAATGAGCAGTTCTTC
TRBJ1-1 | TRBV20-1 | . | . | CSARDPNVNTEAFF | TGCAGTGCTAGAGATCCTAATGTGAACACTGAAGCTTTCTTT
TRBJ2-1 | TRBV11-2 | . | TRBD2 | CASSSVGLAANNEQFF | TGTGCCAGCAGCTCCGTCGGACTAGCGGCGAACAATGAGCAGTTCTTC
TRBJ2-5 | TRBV20-1 | few | TRBD2 | CSAREPGGVKETQYF | TGCAGTGCTAGAGAACCGGGAGGGGTTAAAGAGACCCAGTACTTC
TRBJ1-2 | TRBV6-2/TRBV6-3 | few | . | CASRDRSYGYTF | TGTGCCAGCAGGGACAGATCGTATGGCTACACCTTC
TRBJ2-1 | TRBV11-2 | many | TRBD2 | CASTRTSGKNNEQFF | TGTGCCAGCACTCGGACTAGCGGGAAGAACAATGAGCAGTTCTTC
TRBJ2-2 | TRBV12-3/TRBV12-4 | . | . | CASTLRGATGELFF | TGTGCCAGCACCCTCAGGGGGGCTACCGGGGAGCTGTTTTTT
TRBJ2-1 | TRBV29-1 | many | TRBD2 | CSAPKREGLYNEQFF | TGCAGCGCCCCGAAGCGGGAGGGCCTATACAATGAGCAGTTCTTC
TRBJ2-7 | TRBV20-1 | . | TRBD2 | CSAAGLDGYEQYF | TGCAGTGCTGCGGGACTAGATGGGTACGAGCAGTACTTC
TRBJ2-2 | TRBV7-6 | . | . | CASEFLNTGELFF | TGTGCCAGCGAGTTCTTAAACACCGGGGAGCTGTTTTTT
TRBJ2-1 | TRBV19 | many | . | CASSPKAVGGEQFF | TGTGCCAGTAGTCCCAAGGCCGTCGGAGGGGAGCAGTTCTTC
TRBJ1-1 | TRBV6-5 | few | . | CASSLLYRSYTEAFF | TGTGCCAGCAGTCTCCTTTATAGGTCTTACACTGAAGCTTTCTTT
TRBJ2-5 | TRBV7-2 | few | . | CASSLVSSGTETQYF | TGTGCCAGCAGCTTAGTCTCATCCGGCACAGAGACCCAGTACTTC
TRBJ2-3 | TRBV28 | . | . | CASSPVPRRDTQYF | TGTGCCAGCAGTCCCGTGCCCCGAAGGGATACGCAGTATTTT